This T cell receptor beta chain came from a study of blood T cell repertoires in COVID-19. Turning to the study itself: The United States, Italy and Spain provided the acute and convalescent COVID-19 samples.

In the original processing: From reference gene primer amplification, estimates of nucleated cell counts were derived. The protocol was immunoSEQ multiplex PCR, while the TCRdb copy is restricted to in-frame clones and leaves out a portion. Clone size and V and J calls were adopted from that table, with D and trimming inferred from the DNA. The sample carries 250,000 or so clones, 85% recorded once. Participants came from some 26 US areas, aged about 18 to 89 years. People in the exposed group encountered a COVID-19 case within 2 weeks before entering the study. The CDR3 totals 15 residues. The V gene's germline CDR1 is MGHRA and CDR2 YSYEKL. With 4 bases clipped from V and 8 bases from J, the junction kept 8 bases outside the gene matches.

The sequence was collected from a woman aged 45-60 years who had been exposed to COVID-19. V gene TRBV4-1 combines with J gene TRBJ1-4; 9 positions match TRBD1. Sequences were obtained from PBMCs or T cells enriched from blood (not recorded which). The CDR3 coding sequence is TGCGCCAGCAGCCGCACCGGGACAGGGACCGAAAAACTGTTTTTT. Amino acid sequence: CASSRTGTGTEKLFF.